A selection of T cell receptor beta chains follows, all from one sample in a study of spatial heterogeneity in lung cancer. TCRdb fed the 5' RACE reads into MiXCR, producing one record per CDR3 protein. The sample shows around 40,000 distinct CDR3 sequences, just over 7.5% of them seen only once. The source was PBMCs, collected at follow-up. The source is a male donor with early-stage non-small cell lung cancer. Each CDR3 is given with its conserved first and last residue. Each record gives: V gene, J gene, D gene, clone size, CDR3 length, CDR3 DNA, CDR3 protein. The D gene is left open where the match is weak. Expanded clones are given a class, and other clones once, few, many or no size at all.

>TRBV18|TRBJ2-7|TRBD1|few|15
TGTGCCAGCTCACCAAATCGACAGGGGTCCTACGAGCAGTACTTC
CASSPNRQGSYEQYF
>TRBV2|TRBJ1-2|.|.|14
TGTGCCAGCAGTGAATTACTTCTTAACTATGGCTACACCTTC
CASSELLLNYGYTF
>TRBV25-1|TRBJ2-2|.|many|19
TGTGCCAGCAGTGGAAGAGGTAGATGGCAGGGGGAGGACACCGGGGAGCTGTTTTTT
CASSGRGRWQGEDTGELFF
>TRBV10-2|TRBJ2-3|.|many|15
TGCGCCAGCAGTGAGTCGACTACCAGCACAGATACGCAGTATTTT
CASSESTTSTDTQYF
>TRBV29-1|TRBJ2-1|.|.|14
TGCAGCGTGAGAGCGGTAAACTCCTACAATGAGCAGTTCTTC
CSVRAVNSYNEQFF
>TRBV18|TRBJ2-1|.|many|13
TGTGCCAGCTCACCACCCGCCGGTAATGAGCAGTTCTTC
CASSPPAGNEQFF
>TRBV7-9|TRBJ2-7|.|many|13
TGTGCCAGCAGCTCGACAGGCAGCTACGAGCAGTACTTC
CASSSTGSYEQYF
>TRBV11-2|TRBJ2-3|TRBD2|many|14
TGTGCCAGCAGCTCGGGGGGACTCACAGATACGCAGTATTTT
CASSSGGLTDTQYF
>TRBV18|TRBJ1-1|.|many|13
TGTGCCAGCTCACCATCAGGGGTGACTGAAGCTTTCTTT
CASSPSGVTEAFF
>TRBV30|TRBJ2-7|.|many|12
TGTGCCTGGAGTGTGGAGTTCTACGAGCAGTACTTC
CAWSVEFYEQYF
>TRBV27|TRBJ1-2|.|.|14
TGTGCCAGCAGTTTCTCCGGCAGGAACTATGGCTACACCTTC
CASSFSGRNYGYTF
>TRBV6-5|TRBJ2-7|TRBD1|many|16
TGTGCCAGCAGTTCCACCCAAGGACAGGGGGGATACGAGCAGTACTTC
CASSSTQGQGGYEQYF
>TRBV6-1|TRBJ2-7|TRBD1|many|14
TGTGCCAGCAACCCGGGACAGGGGACCTACGAGCAGTACTTC
CASNPGQGTYEQYF
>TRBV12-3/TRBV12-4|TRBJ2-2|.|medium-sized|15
TGTGCCATCCCCCTACAGGGGGGGCAGAGCGGGGAGCTGTTTTTT
CAIPLQGGQSGELFF
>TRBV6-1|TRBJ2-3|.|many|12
TGTGCCAGCAGACTGACTACAGATACGCAGTATTTT
CASRLTTDTQYF
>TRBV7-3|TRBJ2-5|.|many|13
TGTGCCAGCAGCTTAGAGCACCAAGAGACCCAGTACTTC
CASSLEHQETQYF